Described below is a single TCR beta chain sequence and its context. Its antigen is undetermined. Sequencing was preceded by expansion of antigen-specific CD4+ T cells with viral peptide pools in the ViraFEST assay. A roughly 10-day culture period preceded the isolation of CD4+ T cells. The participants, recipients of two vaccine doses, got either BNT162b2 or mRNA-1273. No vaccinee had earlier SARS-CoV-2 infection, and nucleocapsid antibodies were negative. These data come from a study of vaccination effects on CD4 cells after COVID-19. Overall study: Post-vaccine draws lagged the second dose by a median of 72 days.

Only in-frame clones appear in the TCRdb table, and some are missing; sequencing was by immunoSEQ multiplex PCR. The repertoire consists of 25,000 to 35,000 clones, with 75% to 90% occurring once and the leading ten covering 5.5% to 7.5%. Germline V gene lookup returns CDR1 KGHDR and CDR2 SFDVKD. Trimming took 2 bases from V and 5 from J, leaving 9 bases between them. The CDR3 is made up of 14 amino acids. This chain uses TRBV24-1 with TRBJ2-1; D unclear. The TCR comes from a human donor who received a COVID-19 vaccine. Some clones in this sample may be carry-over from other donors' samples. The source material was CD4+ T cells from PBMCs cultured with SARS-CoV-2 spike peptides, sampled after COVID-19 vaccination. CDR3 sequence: CATSDSGRNNEQFF. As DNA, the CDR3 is TGTGCCACCAGTGATTCCGGACGGAACAATGAGCAGTTCTTC.